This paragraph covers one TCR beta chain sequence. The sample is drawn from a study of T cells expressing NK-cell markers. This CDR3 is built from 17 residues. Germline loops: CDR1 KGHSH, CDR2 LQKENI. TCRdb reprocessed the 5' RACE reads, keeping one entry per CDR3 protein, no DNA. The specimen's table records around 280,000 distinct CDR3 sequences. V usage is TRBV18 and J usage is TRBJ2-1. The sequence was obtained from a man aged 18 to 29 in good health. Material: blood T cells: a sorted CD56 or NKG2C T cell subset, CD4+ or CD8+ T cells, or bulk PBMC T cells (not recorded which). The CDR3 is CASSRRDGGSSYNEQFF. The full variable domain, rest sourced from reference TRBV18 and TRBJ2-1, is NAGVMQNPRHLVRRRGQEARLRCSPMKGHSHVYWYRQLPEEGLKFMVYLQKENIIDESGMPKERFSAEFPKEGPSILRIQQVVRGDSAAYFCASSRRDGGSSYNEQFFGPGTRLTVL.